The subject of this entry is one T cell receptor (beta chain). The antigen remains unidentified. The data derive from a study of OX40 agonist ivuxolimab in advanced cancers. As for the study in general: Intravenous ivuxolimab at 0.01 to 10 mg/kg was given to patients every 2 weeks.

The data were produced by immunoSEQ multiplex PCR, yet TCRdb's version contains in-frame clones alone and is incomplete. The sample shows about 32,000 clones, approximately 90% of them seen only once. Study-level findings and limits: Expansion of clones was among the lowest in partial responders at 0.1-3.0 mg/kg. Some patients without response likewise showed low normalized clonal expansion.

CDR3 size: 16 residues. J gave up 6 bases and V 2 bases, and 11 bases lay outside the gene matches. In germline, CDR1 is SQVTM, CDR2 ANQGSEA. The receptor was isolated from an adult with an advanced solid tumor such as melanoma, head and neck, liver or kidney cancer. Source: CD4+ or CD8+ T cells sorted from blood, taken in a trial of the OX40 agonist ivuxolimab. This chain joins TRBV29-1 and TRBJ2-2; TRBD1 matches at 8 bases. For the CDR3, the DNA is TGCAGCGTTGAATCCGACGGACAGGGTACGGCCGGGGAGCTGTTTTTT. Translated, it gives CSVESDGQGTAGELFF.